This T cell receptor (beta chain) was identified in a study of T cells in localized non-small cell lung cancer. V shed 1 base and J shed 0 bases, with 13 bases lying between them. Germline CDR1 and CDR2: SGHTA and FQGTGA. The length of the CDR3 is 18 residues. Study outcomes and limitations: Paired adjacent lung recovered a median roughly 56 of the top 100 tumor clones. Uninvolved neighboring lung showed the greatest T cell clonality, exceeding tumor. Because researchers sequenced only one region of the tumor, heterogeneity is still possible. Prolonged overall survival went with higher T cell density in the blood.

This clone was found once. Its antigen is as yet unknown. Using immunoSEQ multiplex PCR, the repertoire was profiled, and TCRdb retains in-frame clones only, with some absent. The sample includes around 67,000 clones, almost 90% of them seen just once. This receptor was obtained from a woman aged 40-69 years with stage I lung adenocarcinoma. The sequencing here drew on peripheral blood, taken before any cancer treatment. This sequence joins TRBV7-3 and TRBJ1-6, with D tentatively TRBD1 (5 bases). The CDR3: CASSLSVSRGSYNSPLHF. Written as DNA, the CDR3 is TGTGCCAGCAGCTTAAGCGTGTCGAGGGGCTCCTATAATTCACCCCTCCACTTT.